These 24 T cell receptor beta chains were sequenced from one sample in a study of identical twins. TCRdb ran MiXCR on the 5' RACE reads and lists one entry per CDR3 protein. This sample has about 730,000 distinct CDR3 sequences, with approximately 22% found just once. Another study also made use of these data, one on T cells expressing NK-cell markers.

The specimen sequenced was PBMCs. These receptors were obtained from a woman in her late teens or twenties in good health.

This clonotype was counted between two and nine times. V and J are TRBV2 and TRBJ2-7; D ambiguous. Germline assignment: CDR1 SNHLY and CDR2 FYNNEI. Trimming pared 4 bases from V and 0 bases from J, leaving 10 bases between. The CDR3 sequence is 14 residues long. This CDR3 reads CASSAPHSSYEQYF. The CDR3 nucleotides are TGTGCCAGCAGTGCCCCTCATAGCTCCTACGAGCAGTACTTC.

The V gene is TRBV5-1, the J gene TRBJ2-5, with D perhaps TRBD1 or TRBD2 (5 bases each). Trimming pared 7 bases from V and 1 base from J, leaving 11 bases between. The CDR3 runs to 13 residues. Germline CDR1 is SGHRS and CDR2 is YFSETQ. The CDR3 nucleotides are TGCGCCAGCTCGGGACCCCTCCAAGAGACCCAGTACTTC. Its protein product is CASSGPLQETQYF.

V and J are TRBV6-5 and TRBJ2-7; tentatively, D is TRBD1 (6 bases). This CDR3 is built from 15 residues. The germline V gene has CDR1 MNHEY and CDR2 SVGAGI. V was cut by 0 bases and J by 3 bases, with 12 bases left in between. The DNA of the CDR3 is TGTGCCAGCAGTTACTCCACGGCAGGGGACTACGAGCAGTACTTC. Protein product: CASSYSTAGDYEQYF.

The chain combines TRBV15 with TRBJ1-5, with D unclear. The germline gives CDR1 LNHNV, CDR2 YYDKDF (reference sequence). The CDR3 is 14 residues long. Trimming shortened V by 0 bases and J by 2 bases, and 5 bases separated the two germline ends. The CDR3 is CATSRDQGNQPQHF. The CDR3 nucleotides read TGTGCCACCAGCAGAGATCAAGGCAATCAGCCCCAGCATTTT.

V and J are TRBV5-1 and TRBJ2-2, with unresolved D. The CDR3 has 11 amino acids. Trimming took off 4 bases at V and 6 bases at J, with 4 bases between the two ends. Germline V lookup: CDR1 SGHRS, CDR2 YFSETQ. CDR3 amino acids: CASSTPGELFF. CDR3 DNA sequence: TGCGCCAGCAGCACACCCGGGGAGCTGTTTTTT.

Only a few counts were recorded for this clonotype. The J gene is TRBJ2-3, the V gene TRBV9; D gene ambiguous. The CDR3 is 12 amino acids. CDR1 and CDR2 from the germline V gene are SGDLS and YYNGEE. V dropped 5 bases and J dropped 5 bases, with 9 bases sitting between them. The CDR3 loop is CASSPNLDTQYF. CDR3 DNA sequence: TGTGCCAGCAGTCCCAACTTAGATACGCAGTATTTT.

This clonotype was counted only a few times. This rearrangement joins TRBV20-1 to TRBJ2-7; D may be TRBD1 (5 bases). The V end lost 5 bases, the J end lost 2 bases, and 13 bases lay between the germline ends. This CDR3 is built from 13 residues. Germline CDR1 DFQATT, CDR2 SNEGSKA (reference sequence). For the CDR3, the DNA is TGCAGTGCTTACCCCAGGGAAGCCTACGAGCAGTACTTC. Its translation is CSAYPREAYEQYF.

This rearrangement joins TRBV9 to TRBJ2-2, with D perhaps TRBD2 (5 bases). The CDR3 totals 15 residues. V lost 4 bases to trimming and J lost 6 bases, with 16 bases between them. Per the germline V gene, CDR1 is SGDLS and CDR2 is YYNGEE. DNA for the CDR3: TGTGCCAGCAGCATCAGCGGCCCTAGGTCCGGGGAGCTGTTTTTT. It is translated as CASSISGPRSGELFF.

The rearrangement uses TRBV10-3 and TRBJ2-7; possible D gene TRBD1, 6 bases. V lost 3 bases and J 2 bases, leaving 17 bases between the germline ends. The CDR3 has 16 amino acids. Germline V gene data show CDR1 as ENHRY and CDR2 as SYGVKD. This CDR3 is CAISDPLQGTTYEQYF. CDR3 bases: TGTGCCATCAGTGATCCACTCCAGGGGACAACCTACGAGCAGTACTTC.

The rearrangement links TRBV7-9 to TRBJ1-1; 7 nucleotides line up with TRBD1. CDR1 is SEHNR, CDR2 FQNEAQ, per germline (reference sequence). This CDR3 spans 13 amino acids. J was trimmed by 11 bases and V by 3 bases; bases with no gene match: 9. CDR3 sequence reads: CASSLARGLMAFF. The CDR3 DNA reads TGTGCCAGCAGCTTGGCCAGGGGGTTAATGGCTTTCTTT.

The sample holds many counts of this clonotype. V is TRBV12-3 or TRBV12-4 and J is TRBJ1-1; D perhaps matches TRBD1 (6 bases). The CDR3 is made up of 13 amino acids. The V end was cut by 6 bases, the J end by 7 bases, with 15 bases between. The CDR3 sequence: CASSSQGRNEAFF. The CDR3, as DNA: TGTGCCAGCAGCTCACAGGGCCGTAATGAAGCTTTCTTT.

This chain uses TRBV7-6 with TRBJ2-7; D unclear. Germline CDR1 is SGHVS and CDR2 is FNYEAQ. This CDR3 has 16 residues. Trimming left V 1 base short and J 2 bases short, with 15 bases between. As DNA, the CDR3 is TGTGCCAGCAGCTTAGAGCCAGGCCCAAACCCCTACGAGCAGTACTTC. It codes for CASSLEPGPNPYEQYF. Using reference TRBV7-6 and TRBJ2-7 for the parts outside the CDR3, the full variable domain is GAGVSQSPRYKVTKRGQDVALRCDPISGHVSLYWYRQALGQGPEFLTYFNYEAQQDKSGLPNDRFSAERPEGSISTLTIQRTEQRDSAMYRCASSLEPGPNPYEQYFGPGTRLTVT.

This chain connects TRBV12-5 to TRBJ2-1; D uncertain. V dropped 4 bases and J dropped 6 bases, with 10 bases sitting between them. The CDR3 totals 13 residues. Per the germline V gene, CDR1 is LGHNT and CDR2 is FRNRAP. CDR3 DNA sequence: TGTGCTAGTGGTTCCACGGACCGCAATGAGCAGTTCTTC. Encoded protein: CASGSTDRNEQFF. Full variable domain (outside the CDR3, taken from reference TRBV12-5 and TRBJ2-1): DARVTQTPRHKVTEMGQEVTMRCQPILGHNTVFWYRQTMMQGLELLAYFRNRAPLDDSGMPKDRFSAEMPDATLATLKIQPSEPRDSAVYFCASGSTDRNEQFFGPGTRLTVL.

The chain recombines TRBV20-1 with TRBJ2-3, with unresolved D. The V end was cut by 0 bases, the J end by 2 bases, with 12 bases between. This CDR3 is 15 amino acids long. CDR1 is DFQATT and CDR2 is SNEGSKA in the germline V gene (reference sequence). CDR3 sequence: CSARDDGSSTDTQYF. DNA for the CDR3: TGCAGTGCTAGAGATGACGGATCTTCCACAGATACGCAGTATTTT.

This clonotype was observed a handful of times. The chain joins TRBV3-1 to TRBJ2-7; D gene unclear. The ends were cut back, 4 bases at V and 6 bases at J, with 13 bases in the middle. Germline CDR1 and CDR2: LGHDT and YNNKEL (reference sequence). This CDR3 is built from 13 residues. The CDR3 sequence: CASSPARPGEQYF. The CDR3 coding sequence is TGTGCCAGCAGCCCGGCCCGTCCGGGCGAGCAGTACTTC.

This clonotype was found many times. V and J are TRBV15 and TRBJ2-4; 10 bases map to TRBD2. Trimming cost V 1 base and J 4 bases; bases outside gene matches: 10. The germline CDR1 and CDR2 sequences are LNHNV and YYDKDF (reference sequence). The CDR3 loop spans 18 amino acids. CDR3 nucleotides: TGTGCCACCAGCAGAGCACGCTTGATAGCGGGGGGAAAAAACATTCAGTACTTC. Protein product: CATSRARLIAGGKNIQYF. The entire variable domain, with the rest obtained from reference TRBV15 and TRBJ2-4, is as follows: DAMVIQNPRYQVTQFGKPVTLSCSQTLNHNVMYWYQQKSSQAPKLLFHYYDKDFNNEADTPDNFQSRRPNTSFCFLDIRSPGLGDTAMYLCATSRARLIAGGKNIQYFGAGTRLSVL.

The chain has TRBV11-3 and TRBJ2-7; 8 bases match TRBD1. Germline V gives CDR1 SGHNT, CDR2 YENEEA. With V trimmed by 2 bases and J by 4 bases, 7 bases remained unmatched. This CDR3 contains 15 residues. Written as DNA, the CDR3 is TGTGCCAGCAGCTTAACGCAGGGGGCTATTTACGAGCAGTACTTC. It encodes CASSLTQGAIYEQYF.

This clonotype was counted between two and nine times. The chain combines TRBV7-8 with TRBJ2-3; D is perhaps TRBD1 or TRBD2 (5 bases each). The germline V gene encodes CDR1 SGHVS and CDR2 FQNEAQ. V was clipped by 5 bases and J by 2 bases, with 14 bases between them. This CDR3 is 15 amino acids long. The CDR3 DNA reads TGTGCCAGCAGCCCAACCCGGGACCTCACAGATACGCAGTATTTT. It is translated as CASSPTRDLTDTQYF.

V gene TRBV5-1 combines with J gene TRBJ1-5; 10 bases line up with TRBD1. The CDR3 sequence is 16 residues long. Trimming removed 4 bases from V and 0 bases from J; junction bases left unmatched: 4. Germline-derived CDR1 and CDR2 are SGHRS and YFSETQ. The CDR3 is CASSPGTGDSNQPQHF. The CDR3 region has the DNA TGCGCCAGCAGCCCGGGGACAGGGGATAGCAATCAGCCCCAGCATTTT.

This clonotype was counted ten times or more. The rearrangement uses TRBV5-1 and TRBJ2-5; the D is unclear. The germline CDR1 and CDR2 sequences are SGHRS and YFSETQ. This CDR3 comprises 15 residues. Trimming took 5 bases from V and 5 from J, leaving 19 bases between them. The CDR3 is CASSSYPGPTETQYF. The CDR3, as DNA: TGCGCCAGCAGTTCCTATCCTGGCCCAACCGAGACCCAGTACTTC.

The sample holds a few counts of this clonotype. The chain is built from TRBV20-1 and TRBJ2-1; no clear D. With 3 bases removed from V and 8 bases from J, the gap between germline ends came to 11 bases. The CDR3 spans 12 residues. CDR1 DFQATT and CDR2 SNEGSKA come from the germline V gene (reference sequence). CDR3: CSASSPLHEQFF. CDR3 coding DNA: TGCAGTGCTAGTAGCCCGCTCCATGAGCAGTTCTTC.

This clonotype was counted only a few times. The rearrangement links TRBV5-1 to TRBJ2-1; tentatively, D is TRBD2 (6 bases). Per the germline V gene, CDR1 is SGHRS and CDR2 is YFSETQ. The germline V and J ends were trimmed by 7 bases and 2 bases, with 10 bases remaining between them. The CDR3 sequence is 13 residues long. CDR3 amino acids: CASAGRTYNEQFF. The CDR3 nucleotides are TGCGCCAGCGCGGGGAGGACCTACAATGAGCAGTTCTTC.

This clonotype came up a few times. For the CDR3, the DNA is TGCAGCGTTGAGGGAAAGAGGCTTGGCGAGCAGTACTTC. Translating gives CSVEGKRLGEQYF. The chain uses TRBV29-1 and TRBJ2-7, with unresolved D. The CDR3 has 13 residues. V gave up 3 bases and J gave up 6 bases, with 15 bases separating them. CDR1 is SQVTM and CDR2 is ANQGSEA in the germline V gene.

V is TRBV7-2 and J is TRBJ2-1, with 14 bases lining up with TRBD2. The CDR3 contains 20 residues. J was trimmed by 0 bases and V by 0 bases; bases with no gene match: 7. Germline V lookup: CDR1 SGHTA, CDR2 FQGNSA. CDR3 sequence reads: CASSLAGLAGGGRSYNEQFF. The CDR3 DNA reads as TGTGCCAGCAGCTTAGCAGGACTAGCGGGAGGCGGTCGCTCCTACAATGAGCAGTTCTTC.